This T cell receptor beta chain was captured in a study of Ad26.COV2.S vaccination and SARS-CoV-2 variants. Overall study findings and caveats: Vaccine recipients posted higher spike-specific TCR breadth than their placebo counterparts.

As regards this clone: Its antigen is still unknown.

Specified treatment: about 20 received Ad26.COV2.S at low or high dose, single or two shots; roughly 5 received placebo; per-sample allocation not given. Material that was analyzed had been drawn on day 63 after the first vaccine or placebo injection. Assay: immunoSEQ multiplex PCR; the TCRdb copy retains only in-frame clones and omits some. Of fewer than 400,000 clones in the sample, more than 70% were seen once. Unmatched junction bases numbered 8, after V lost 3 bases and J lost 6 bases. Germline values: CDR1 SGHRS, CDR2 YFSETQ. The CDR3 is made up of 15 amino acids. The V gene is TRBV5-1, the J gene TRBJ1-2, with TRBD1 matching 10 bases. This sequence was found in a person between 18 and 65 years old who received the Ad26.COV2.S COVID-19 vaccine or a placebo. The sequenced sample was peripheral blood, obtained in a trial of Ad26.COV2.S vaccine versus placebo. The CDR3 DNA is TGCGCCAGCAGCTCGCCGGGACAGGGGAGGGATGGCTACACCTTC. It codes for CASSSPGQGRDGYTF.